The 27 T cell receptor beta chains presented below share a single source sample, sequenced in a study of vaccination effects on CD4 cells after COVID-19. Their target antigens are unknown. Upon completion of roughly ten days in culture, CD4+ T cells were isolated. TCRdb's table, derived via immunoSEQ multiplex PCR, lists solely in-frame clones and lacks some. Of 65,000 to 80,000 clones listed, around 77% are singletons. Sample: CD4+ T cells from PBMCs cultured without peptide, taken before COVID-19 vaccination. All receptors derive from a human donor who received a COVID-19 vaccine.

This clone turned up a few times. This rearrangement joins TRBV10-2 to TRBJ2-1; 9 bases fit TRBD2. Germline CDR1 reads WSHSY; CDR2 reads SAAADI. The CDR3 runs 15 residues. The V gene end was trimmed by 0 bases and the J gene end by 10 bases; junction bases not matched to a gene: 7. The CDR3 loop reads CASSESPRGGREQFF. The CDR3 DNA reads TGCGCCAGCAGTGAGTCTCCGCGGGGGGGAAGGGAGCAGTTCTTC.

The gene calls are TRBV1 and TRBJ2-7; TRBD1 was called by the table and not checked on the DNA. TRBV1 is classified as a pseudogene. The CDR3 is 12 residues long. The CDR3 protein is CTSSLWGREQYV. The CDR3 region has the DNA TGCACCAGCAGCCTCTGGGGGCGCGAGCAGTACGTC.

The chain carries TRBV6-6 and TRBJ1-1; TRBD1 matches at 8 bases. Germline loops: CDR1 MNHNY, CDR2 SVGAGI (reference sequence). The CDR3 is made up of 20 amino acids. Trimming cost V 5 bases and J 0 bases; bases outside gene matches: 20. CDR3 nucleotide sequence: TGTGCCAGCAGTCATTATAAACCACTCGGACAGGGCAAGTTGAACACTGAAGCTTTCTTT. Its protein is CASSHYKPLGQGKLNTEAFF.

This rearrangement joins TRBV4-1 to TRBJ1-5; no clear D. V dropped 0 bases and J dropped 4 bases, with 10 bases sitting between them. Germline V gene lookup returns CDR1 MGHRA and CDR2 YSYEKL. The CDR3 has 15 residues. DNA for the CDR3: TGCGCCAGCAGCCAAGATCCTGGTATTAATCAGCCCCAGCATTTT. Its protein is CASSQDPGINQPQHF.

The DNA for the CDR3 is TGTGCCAGCAGTGAGGAGGGGAGAGAAGAAAAACTGTTTTTT. This encodes CASSEEGREEKLFF. The V call is TRBV2, the J call TRBJ1-4; D is possibly TRBD1 (5 bases). Per the germline V gene, CDR1 is SNHLY and CDR2 is FYNNEI. Trimming left V 3 bases short and J 8 bases short, with 13 bases between. The CDR3 is 14 residues long.

This chain connects TRBV5-1 to TRBJ2-3; a possible D gene is TRBD2 (6 bases). Germline CDR1 is SGHRS and CDR2 is YFSETQ. The CDR3 has 16 residues. Trimming removed 4 bases from V and 3 bases from J, with 18 bases in between. In DNA, the CDR3 is TGCGCCAGCAGCCTCGGAGGGGCAGGGTCAACAGATACGCAGTATTTT. Amino acids: CASSLGGAGSTDTQYF.

V usage is TRBV28 and J usage is TRBJ1-5; perhaps TRBD1 as D (5 bases). Trimming pared 5 bases from V and 2 bases from J, leaving 10 bases between. Germline V gene sequence: CDR1 MDHEN, CDR2 SYDVKM. The CDR3 extends over 14 amino acids. The DNA of the CDR3 is TGTGCCAGCAGTCCGGGAGGGGGCAATCAGCCCCAGCATTTT. Translation: CASSPGGGNQPQHF. The full variable domain, completed using reference TRBV28 and TRBJ1-5, is DVKVTQSSRYLVKRTGEKVFLECVQDMDHENMFWYRQDPGLGLRLIYFSYDVKMKEKGDIPEGYSVSREKKERFSLILESASTNQTSMYLCASSPGGGNQPQHFGDGTRLSIL.

A note on this clone: At one end, the junction sequence differs from germline, possibly due to a read error. The rearrangement uses TRBV28 and TRBJ2-1, with a tentative D call TRBD2 (5 bases). The germline V gene encodes CDR1 MDHEN and CDR2 SYDVKM. The CDR3 spans 12 residues. This CDR3 is CRAGPSYNEQFF. Written as DNA, the CDR3 is TGCCGGGCGGGTCCCTCCTACAATGAGCAGTTCTTC.

This sequence joins TRBV6-2 or TRBV6-3 and TRBJ2-7; no reliable D call. With 5 bases removed from V and 2 bases from J, the gap between germline ends came to 13 bases. From germline, CDR1 is MNHEY and CDR2 SVGEGT. The CDR3 consists of 14 residues. CDR3 DNA sequence: TGTGCCAGCAGTCCGCCCGAGGCCCCCTACGAGCAGTACGTC. It translates to CASSPPEAPYEQYV.

The CDR3 DNA follows: TGTGCCAGCAGTTCAAAGGGGCCCTTCTTTAATTCACCCCTCCACTTT. Residues: CASSSKGPFFNSPLHF. This rearrangement joins TRBV6-5 to TRBJ1-6; maybe TRBD1 (5 bases). The length of the CDR3 is 16 residues. The V gene lost 4 bases and the J gene lost 6 bases, with 16 bases spanning the gap. Germline V gene sequence: CDR1 MNHEY, CDR2 SVGAGI.

The chain joins TRBV19 to TRBJ1-1; 7 nucleotides agree with TRBD1. Trimming took 7 bases from V and 2 from J; bases not matched to a gene: 7. CDR1 is LNHDA, CDR2 SQIVND, per germline (reference sequence). The CDR3 has 14 amino acids. CDR3 sequence reads: CASTSGQHNTEAFF. Here the CDR3 DNA reads TGTGCCAGTACCTCGGGACAGCACAACACTGAAGCTTTCTTT.

This clone was detected only once. This sequence joins TRBV7-3 and TRBJ1-1, with a possible D match to TRBD1 (6 bases). Germline V lookup: CDR1 SGHTA, CDR2 FQGTGA. Trimming left V 3 bases short and J 5 bases short, with 10 bases between. The CDR3 length is 13 residues. For the CDR3, the DNA is TGTGCCAGCAGCTTTAACAGGGAAACTGAAGCTTTCTTT. This encodes CASSFNRETEAFF.

V gene TRBV4-2 combines with J gene TRBJ2-2; TRBD2 agrees at 13 bases. CDR1 is LGHNA and CDR2 is YNFKEQ in the germline V gene. The CDR3 loop spans 16 amino acids. With 4 bases clipped from V and 6 bases from J, the junction kept 5 bases outside the gene matches. The CDR3 coding sequence is TGTGCCAGCAGCCCCACTAGCGGGGGGGCTGCCGGGGAGCTGTTTTTT. Translating it yields CASSPTSGGAAGELFF.

The V call is TRBV2, the J call TRBJ1-5, with D maybe TRBD1 (5 bases). V lost 5 bases to trimming and J lost 7 bases, with 12 bases between them. The V gene's germline CDR1 is SNHLY and CDR2 FYNNEI. The CDR3 totals 13 residues. The CDR3 DNA reads as TGTGCCAGCAGTACAACCAGGGACCAGCCCCAGCATTTT. This codes for CASSTTRDQPQHF.

V is TRBV7-8 and J is TRBJ2-5; TRBD2 aligns across 8 bases. The CDR3 has 16 amino acids. The J segment lost 1 base and the V segment lost 2 bases, leaving 6 bases of the junction unmatched. Germline assignment: CDR1 SGHVS and CDR2 FQNEAQ. The CDR3 spells CASSLNHAGGQETQYF. The CDR3 coding sequence is TGTGCCAGCAGCTTAAACCACGCGGGGGGCCAAGAGACCCAGTACTTC.

This clone was picked up a small number of times. The chain recombines TRBV24-1 with TRBJ1-4; D gene unclear. The germline gives CDR1 KGHDR, CDR2 SFDVKD. The CDR3 has 14 residues. Trimming stripped 2 bases from V and 4 bases from J, with 7 bases between. This CDR3 is CATSDSGYNEKLFF. The CDR3 DNA reads as TGTGCCACCAGTGATTCAGGATATAATGAAAAACTGTTTTTT.

There are a few counts of this clone. The rearrangement links TRBV18 to TRBJ2-2; no firm D call. The CDR3 is 14 amino acids. Germline loops: CDR1 KGHSH, CDR2 LQKENI. Between the trimmed V and J ends, which lost 3 bases and 6 bases, there was a span of 11 bases. CDR3 sequence (DNA): TGTGCCAGCTCACCGAGAACTACAGCCGGGGAGCTGTTTTTT. Its translation: CASSPRTTAGELFF.

The chain uses TRBV19 and TRBJ1-2; 8 bases map to TRBD1. The CDR3 covers 13 residues. CDR1 is LNHDA, CDR2 SQIVND, per germline (reference sequence). J gave up 5 bases and V 8 bases, and 7 bases lay outside the gene matches. The CDR3 loop reads CASDGTGNYGYTF. The CDR3 nucleotides are TGTGCCAGTGACGGGACAGGCAATTATGGCTACACCTTC.

V gene TRBV24-1 combines with J gene TRBJ2-1, with 7 bases matching TRBD1. CDR3 length equals 14 residues. Germline-derived CDR1 and CDR2 are KGHDR and SFDVKD. The J segment lost 2 bases and the V segment lost 5 bases, leaving 2 bases of the junction unmatched. Here the CDR3 reads CATSVGTAYNEQFF. The DNA of the CDR3 is TGTGCCACCAGTGTCGGGACAGCCTACAATGAGCAGTTCTTC.

This sequence joins TRBV18 and TRBJ2-2, with TRBD1 identical over 8 bases. This CDR3 spans 15 amino acids. Germline V gives CDR1 KGHSH, CDR2 LQKENI. The ends lost 4 bases at V and 1 base at J; junction bases unmatched: 2. In nucleotides, the CDR3 is TGTGCCAGCTCACTAGGGACAGGGAACACCGGGGAGCTGTTTTTT. It translates to CASSLGTGNTGELFF.

V gene TRBV30 combines with J gene TRBJ1-1, with 12 bases identical to TRBD1. Trimming at V came to 2 bases and at J to 1 base, leaving 11 bases not matched to a gene. The CDR3 consists of 18 residues. CDR1 and CDR2 from the germline V gene are GTSNPN and SVGIG (reference sequence). CDR3 loop: CAWSPRSGTGGWNTEAFF. In DNA form, the CDR3 reads TGTGCCTGGAGTCCCCGTTCCGGGACAGGGGGCTGGAACACTGAAGCTTTCTTT.

The J gene is TRBJ2-3, the V gene TRBV7-6; 9 nucleotides align to TRBD2. The CDR3 length is 16 residues. Germline V lookup: CDR1 SGHVS, CDR2 FNYEAQ. The trim removed 4 bases at V and 1 base at J, leaving 6 bases unmatched. CDR3 coding DNA: TGTGCCAGCAGCTCCTCGGAGCGGGGGGGCACAGATACGCAGTATTTT. Amino acid sequence: CASSSSERGGTDTQYF.

The chain carries TRBV20-1 and TRBJ2-1; no clear D. The germline V gene encodes CDR1 DFQATT and CDR2 SNEGSKA (reference sequence). V lost 2 bases and J 5 bases, leaving 4 bases between the germline ends. The CDR3 extends over 11 amino acids. The CDR3 DNA is TGCAGTGCTAGATCAGACAATGAGCAGTTCTTC. Translation: CSARSDNEQFF.

V gene TRBV6-6 combines with J gene TRBJ1-1; 11 nucleotides line up with TRBD1. Looked up from germline, CDR1 is MNHNY and CDR2 is SVGAGI (reference sequence). The CDR3 loop spans 15 amino acids. J lost 4 bases, V lost 4 bases, and 5 bases had no gene match. CDR3 DNA: TGTGCCAGCAGTTCTTCCGGGACAGGGGGCACTGAAGCTTTCTTT. Translated: CASSSSGTGGTEAFF.

In regard to this clone: Compared with germline, one end of the junction differs, possibly owing to a read error. The sample holds other DNA sequences that translate to the same CDR3. The chain combines TRBV20-1 with TRBJ2-1, with unresolved D. The CDR3 is 11 amino acids. Germline assignment: CDR1 DFQATT and CDR2 SNEGSKA (reference sequence). In DNA form, the CDR3 reads TGCAGTGCCAGAGCATACAATGAGCAGTTCTTC. This gives the protein CSARAYNEQFF.

This clone was detected only a few times. This rearrangement joins TRBV19 to TRBJ2-2, with no clear D. V lost 3 bases and J lost 4, with 6 bases in between. The CDR3 length is 13 residues. Germline CDR1 LNHDA, CDR2 SQIVND (reference sequence). The CDR3: CASSMTGTGELFF. The DNA for the CDR3 is TGTGCCAGTAGTATGACGGGCACCGGGGAGCTGTTTTTT.

This clone was observed once. V gene TRBV5-1 combines with J gene TRBJ2-1; 14 bases align to TRBD2. Trimming at V came to 4 bases and at J to 0 bases, leaving 9 bases not matched to a gene. The CDR3 covers 19 residues. Germline V gene data show CDR1 as SGHRS and CDR2 as YFSETQ. The CDR3 coding sequence is TGCGCCAGCAGCACAACCGGGACTAGCGGGGGCAGCTCCTACAATGAGCAGTTCTTC. Amino acid sequence: CASSTTGTSGGSSYNEQFF.